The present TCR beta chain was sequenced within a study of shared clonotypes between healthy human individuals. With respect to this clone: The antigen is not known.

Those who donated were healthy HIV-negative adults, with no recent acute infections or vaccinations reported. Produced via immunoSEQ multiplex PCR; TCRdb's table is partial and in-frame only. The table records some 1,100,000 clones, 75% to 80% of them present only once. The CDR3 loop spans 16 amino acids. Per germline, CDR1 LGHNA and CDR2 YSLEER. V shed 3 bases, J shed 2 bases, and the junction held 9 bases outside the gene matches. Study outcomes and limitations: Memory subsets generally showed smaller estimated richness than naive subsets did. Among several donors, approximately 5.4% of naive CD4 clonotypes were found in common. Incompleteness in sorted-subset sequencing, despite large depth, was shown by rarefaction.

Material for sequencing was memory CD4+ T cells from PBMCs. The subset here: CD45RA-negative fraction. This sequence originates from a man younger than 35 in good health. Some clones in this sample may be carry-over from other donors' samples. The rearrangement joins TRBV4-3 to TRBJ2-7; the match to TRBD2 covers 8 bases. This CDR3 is CASSQGLAGSTYEQYF. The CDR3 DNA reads TGCGCCAGCAGCCAGGGCTTAGCGGGAAGTACCTACGAGCAGTACTTC.